These 11 T cell receptor beta chains came from one sample sequenced in a study of blood T cell repertoires in COVID-19. Sequenced by immunoSEQ multiplex PCR; TCRdb stores in-frame clones only, minus some. The table records 200,000 to 300,000 clones, over 90% of them present only once. The material sequenced was peripheral blood. The receptors here all came from a young man with COVID-19, enrolled during active disease.

Comment on this clone: The same CDR3 can be traced to other DNA sequences in this sample. This sequence joins TRBV20-1 and TRBJ1-2, with D perhaps matching TRBD1 (6 bases). Trimming pared 6 bases from V and 6 bases from J, leaving 11 bases between. Germline CDR1 and CDR2: DFQATT and SNEGSKA (reference sequence). CDR3 length: 11 amino acids. CDR3 sequence reads: CSARGGDGYTF. For the CDR3, the DNA is TGCAGTGCGAGGGGGGGTGATGGCTACACCTTC.

The CDR3 DNA reads as TGTGCCAGCATTCCCAGGGTGGGGTACGAGCAGTACTTC. Protein product: CASIPRVGYEQYF. The gene calls are TRBV12-3 or TRBV12-4 and TRBJ2-7; possible D gene TRBD1, 5 bases. V was cut by 7 bases and J by 4 bases, with 14 bases left in between. The CDR3 is 13 amino acids.

The rearrangement joins TRBV13 to TRBJ1-2, with 8 nucleotides matching TRBD1. The CDR3 consists of 13 residues. In germline, CDR1 is PRHDT, CDR2 FYEKMQ (reference sequence). The junction had 7 bases not matched to a gene; V was cut back by 6 bases and J by 7 bases. As DNA, the CDR3 is TGTGCCAGCAGATATACAGGGGGACGTGGCTACACCTTC. It codes for CASRYTGGRGYTF.

V and J are TRBV20-1 and TRBJ1-2; D gene ambiguous. The CDR3 is 11 amino acids. CDR1 is DFQATT, CDR2 SNEGSKA, per germline (reference sequence). Trimming pared 0 bases from V and 8 bases from J, leaving 7 bases between. DNA of the CDR3: TGCAGTGCTAGAGATAATCTAGGCTACACCTTC. Its translation: CSARDNLGYTF.

The V call is TRBV6-2 or TRBV6-3, the J call TRBJ2-1; 8 bases fit TRBD2. Germline V gene data show CDR1 as MNHEY and CDR2 as SVGEGT. J lost 0 bases, V lost 2 bases, and 6 bases had no gene match. The CDR3 covers 17 residues. The CDR3 reads CASSYAISGASYNEQFF. The CDR3 nucleotides read TGTGCCAGCAGTTACGCTATTAGCGGGGCCTCCTACAATGAGCAGTTCTTC.

J is TRBJ2-3 and V is TRBV6-5; 8 bases agree with TRBD2. The germline CDR1 and CDR2 sequences are MNHEY and SVGAGI. CDR3 size: 12 residues. J lost 6 bases, V lost 11 bases, and 7 bases had no gene match. As DNA, the CDR3 is TGTGCCGGTAGCGGGAATACCGATACGCAGTATTTT. Translation gives CAGSGNTDTQYF.

The chain employs TRBV16 and TRBJ1-5, with D perhaps matching TRBD1 (5 bases). CDR3 size: 13 residues. Trimming shortened V by 2 bases and J by 7 bases, and 9 bases separated the two germline ends. Germline V lookup: CDR1 KGHSY, CDR2 FQNENV. The CDR3 DNA reads TGTGCCAGCAGCCAAGCAGGGCACCAGCCCCAGCATTTT. Translating gives CASSQAGHQPQHF.

The chain is built from TRBV2 and TRBJ1-1; maybe TRBD1 (6 bases). Germline CDR1 SNHLY, CDR2 FYNNEI. V lost 6 bases to trimming and J lost 1 base, with 12 bases between them. The CDR3 has 14 amino acids. The CDR3: CASRRDIKNTEAFF. CDR3 sequence (DNA): TGTGCCAGCAGGAGGGACATAAAGAACACTGAAGCTTTCTTT. The whole variable domain, filled in from reference TRBV2 and TRBJ1-1, reads EPEVTQTPSHQVTQMGQEVILRCVPISNHLYFYWYRQILGQKVEFLVSFYNNEISEKSEIFDDQFSVERPDGSNFTLKIRSTKLEDSAMYFCASRRDIKNTEAFFGQGTRLTVV.

The CDR3 region has the DNA TGTGCCAGCAGTCCGGGACTAGCGGCCACAGATACGCAGTATTTT. Translating it yields CASSPGLAATDTQYF. The chain is built from TRBV4-2 and TRBJ2-3; 11 nucleotides align to TRBD2. The CDR3 length is 15 residues. Germline V CDR1 and CDR2: LGHNA, YNFKEQ. The trim removed 6 bases at V and 2 bases at J, leaving 4 bases unmatched.

J is TRBJ1-2 and V is TRBV6-5; TRBD1 matches 7 bases. The CDR3 covers 15 residues. Germline CDR1 MNHEY, CDR2 SVGAGI. The junction had 11 bases not matched to a gene; V was cut back by 6 bases and J by 4 bases. The CDR3 protein is CASRKDRESSYGYTF. CDR3 nucleotide sequence: TGTGCCAGCAGGAAAGACAGGGAAAGCTCCTATGGCTACACCTTC.

The chain has TRBV5-1 and TRBJ2-1; 8 bases are a match to TRBD1. The CDR3 is made up of 16 amino acids. The ends lost 0 bases at V and 4 bases at J; junction bases unmatched: 6. The germline V gene encodes CDR1 SGHRS and CDR2 YFSETQ. CDR3 protein: CASSLVRDRSYNEQFF. In DNA, the CDR3 is TGCGCCAGCAGCTTGGTCCGGGACAGGAGTTACAATGAGCAGTTCTTC.